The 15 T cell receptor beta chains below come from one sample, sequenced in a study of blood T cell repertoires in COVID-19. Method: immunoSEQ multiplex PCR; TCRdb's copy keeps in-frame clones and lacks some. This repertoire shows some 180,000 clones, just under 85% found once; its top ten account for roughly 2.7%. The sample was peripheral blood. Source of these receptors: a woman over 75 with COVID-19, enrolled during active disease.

CDR3 in DNA: TGTGCCAGCTCACCACTCGGGACAGGGTTAACAGATACGCAGTATTTT. Translation gives CASSPLGTGLTDTQYF. The V gene is TRBV18, the J gene TRBJ2-3, with 9 positions matching TRBD1. Germline V gene data show CDR1 as KGHSH and CDR2 as LQKENI. V lost 1 base to trimming and J lost 3 bases; unmatched junction nucleotides: 5. The CDR3 extends over 16 amino acids.

The CDR3 loop reads CASSPTTSRENYGYTF. CDR3 nucleotides: TGTGCCAGCAGCCCGACGACCTCCAGGGAAAACTATGGCTACACCTTC. The V and J genes are TRBV4-2 and TRBJ1-2, with D possibly TRBD1 on 5 matching bases. CDR1 and CDR2 (germline): LGHNA, YNFKEQ. V lost 4 bases to trimming and J lost 2 bases, with 17 bases between them. The length of the CDR3 is 16 residues.

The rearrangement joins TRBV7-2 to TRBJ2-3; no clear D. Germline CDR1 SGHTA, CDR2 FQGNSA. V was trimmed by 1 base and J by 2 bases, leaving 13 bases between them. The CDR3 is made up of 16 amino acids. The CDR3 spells CASSLGHNLDTDTQYF. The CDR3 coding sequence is TGTGCCAGCAGCTTAGGTCACAACCTCGACACAGATACGCAGTATTTT. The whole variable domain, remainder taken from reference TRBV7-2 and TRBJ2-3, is GAGVSQSPSNKVTEKGKDVELRCDPISGHTALYWYRQSLGQGLEFLIYFQGNSAPDKSGLPSDRFSAERTGGSVSTLTIQRTQQEDSAVYLCASSLGHNLDTDTQYFGPGTRLTVL.

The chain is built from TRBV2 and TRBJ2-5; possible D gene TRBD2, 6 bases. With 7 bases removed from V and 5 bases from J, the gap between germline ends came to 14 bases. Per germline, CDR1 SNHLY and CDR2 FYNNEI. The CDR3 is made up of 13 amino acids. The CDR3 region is CASNYAGYETQYF. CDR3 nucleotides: TGTGCCAGCAACTACGCGGGGTATGAGACCCAGTACTTC.

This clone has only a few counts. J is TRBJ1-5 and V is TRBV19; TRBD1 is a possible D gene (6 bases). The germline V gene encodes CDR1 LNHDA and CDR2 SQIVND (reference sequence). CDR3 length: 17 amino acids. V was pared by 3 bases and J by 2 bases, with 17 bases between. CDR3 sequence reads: CASSIGGPGARNQPQHF. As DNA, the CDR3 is TGTGCCAGTAGTATCGGCGGGCCAGGGGCGCGCAATCAGCCCCAGCATTTT.

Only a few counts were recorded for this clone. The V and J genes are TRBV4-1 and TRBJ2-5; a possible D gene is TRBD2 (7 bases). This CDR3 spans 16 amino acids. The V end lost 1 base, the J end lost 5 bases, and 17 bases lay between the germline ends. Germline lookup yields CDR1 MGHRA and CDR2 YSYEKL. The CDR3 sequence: CASSQGSTQGGETQYF. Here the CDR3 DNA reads TGCGCCAGCAGCCAAGGCTCAACACAGGGAGGGGAGACCCAGTACTTC.

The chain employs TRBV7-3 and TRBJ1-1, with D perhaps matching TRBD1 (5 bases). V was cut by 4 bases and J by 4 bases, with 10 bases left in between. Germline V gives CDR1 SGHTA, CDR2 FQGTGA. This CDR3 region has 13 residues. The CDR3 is CASSSNGGTEAFF. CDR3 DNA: TGTGCCAGCAGCTCCAACGGGGGCACTGAAGCTTTCTTT.

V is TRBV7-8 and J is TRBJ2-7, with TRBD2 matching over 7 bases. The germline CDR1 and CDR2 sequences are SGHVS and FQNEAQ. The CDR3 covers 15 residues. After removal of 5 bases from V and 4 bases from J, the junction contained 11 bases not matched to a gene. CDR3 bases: TGTGCCAGCAGCCCCGGGACTATGAAAGGGTACGAGCAGTACTTC. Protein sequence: CASSPGTMKGYEQYF.

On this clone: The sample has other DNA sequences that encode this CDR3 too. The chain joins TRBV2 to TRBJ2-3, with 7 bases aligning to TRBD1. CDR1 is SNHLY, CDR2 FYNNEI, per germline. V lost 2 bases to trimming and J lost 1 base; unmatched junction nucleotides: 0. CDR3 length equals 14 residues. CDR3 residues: CASSEQGGTDTQYF. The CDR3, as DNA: TGTGCCAGCAGTGAACAGGGGGGCACAGATACGCAGTATTTT.

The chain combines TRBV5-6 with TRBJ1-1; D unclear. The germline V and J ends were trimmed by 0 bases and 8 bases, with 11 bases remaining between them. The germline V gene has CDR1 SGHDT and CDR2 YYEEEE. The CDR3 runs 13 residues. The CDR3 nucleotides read TGTGCCAGCAGCTTGGCCGCCCCCGGGGAAGCTTTCTTT. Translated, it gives CASSLAAPGEAFF.

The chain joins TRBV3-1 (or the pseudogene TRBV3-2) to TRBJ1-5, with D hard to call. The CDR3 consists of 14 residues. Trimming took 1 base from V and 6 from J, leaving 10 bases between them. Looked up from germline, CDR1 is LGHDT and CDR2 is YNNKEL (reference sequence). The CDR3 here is CASSQGGSTQPQHF. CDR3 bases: TGTGCCAGCAGCCAAGGCGGGTCCACTCAGCCCCAGCATTTT.

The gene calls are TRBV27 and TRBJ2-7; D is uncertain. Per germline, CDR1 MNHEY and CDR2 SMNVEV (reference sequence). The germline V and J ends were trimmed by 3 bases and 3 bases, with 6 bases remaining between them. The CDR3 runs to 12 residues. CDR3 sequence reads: CASSLSVYEQYF. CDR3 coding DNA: TGTGCCAGCAGTTTGTCAGTCTACGAGCAGTACTTC.

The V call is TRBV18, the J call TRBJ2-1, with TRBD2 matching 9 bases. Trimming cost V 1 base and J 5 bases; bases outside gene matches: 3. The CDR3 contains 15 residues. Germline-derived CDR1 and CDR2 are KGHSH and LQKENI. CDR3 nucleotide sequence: TGTGCCAGCTCACCACTAGCGGGGGACCACAATGAGCAGTTCTTC. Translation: CASSPLAGDHNEQFF.

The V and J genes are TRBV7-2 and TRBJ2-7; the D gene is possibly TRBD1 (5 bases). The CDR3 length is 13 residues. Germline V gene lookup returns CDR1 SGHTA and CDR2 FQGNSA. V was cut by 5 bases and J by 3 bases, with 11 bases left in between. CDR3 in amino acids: CASSPTAVYEQYF. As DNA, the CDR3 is TGTGCCAGCAGCCCGACAGCAGTCTACGAGCAGTACTTC. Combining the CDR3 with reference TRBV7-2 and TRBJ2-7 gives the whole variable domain GAGVSQSPSNKVTEKGKDVELRCDPISGHTALYWYRQSLGQGLEFLIYFQGNSAPDKSGLPSDRFSAERTGGSVSTLTIQRTQQEDSAVYLCASSPTAVYEQYFGPGTRLTVT.

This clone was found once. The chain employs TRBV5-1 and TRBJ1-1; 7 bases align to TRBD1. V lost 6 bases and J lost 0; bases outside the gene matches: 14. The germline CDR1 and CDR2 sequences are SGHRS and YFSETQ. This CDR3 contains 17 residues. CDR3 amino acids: CASTIKGQPFMNTEAFF. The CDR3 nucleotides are TGCGCCAGCACCATAAAGGGACAGCCTTTCATGAACACTGAAGCTTTCTTT.